This T cell receptor (beta chain) was profiled in a study of OX40 agonist ivuxolimab in advanced cancers. Study background: Partial responses were recorded for three patients, including one with hepatocellular carcinoma and two with cutaneous melanoma. Study-wide findings and caveats: In a subset of nonresponders, normalized T-cell clonal expansion was also low.

Patients with a history of autoimmune disease or on systemic immunosuppression were excluded. Comments on this clone: The target antigen is unknown.

Assay: immunoSEQ multiplex PCR; the TCRdb copy retains only in-frame clones and omits some. Altogether over 60,000 clones are present, 80% to 90% being singletons, with the ten largest covering approximately 0.94%. This TCR was sampled from an adult with an advanced solid tumor such as melanoma, head and neck, liver or kidney cancer. Sequences were derived from CD4+ or CD8+ T cells sorted from blood, sampled in a trial of the OX40 agonist ivuxolimab.

The CDR3 loop reads CASSLYGGYQPQHF. The CDR3 DNA follows: TGTGCCAGCAGCTTATATGGGGGCTATCAGCCCCAGCATTTT. The chain carries TRBV11-2 and TRBJ1-5; tentative D call: TRBD1 (6 bases). The CDR3 has 14 residues. V lost 2 bases to trimming and J lost 5 bases, with 10 bases between them. Germline CDR1 reads SGHAT; CDR2 reads FQNNGV.